These T cell receptor beta chains were read from a single sample in a study of control samples from healthy donors and cancer patients. Clones were read by immunoSEQ multiplex PCR, and TCRdb kept only the in-frame ones, dropping some. Found here are some 120,000 clones, approximately 91% of them singletons; the top ten hold about 3.2%. The specimen sequenced was blood. These TCRs come from a man in his forties or fifties in good health. Each CDR3 is given with its conserved first and last residue. Fields, in order: CDR3 protein, CDR3 DNA, D gene, J gene, V gene, clone size. A D gene is named only where the DNA matches it firmly. Size tells how often a clone was seen (once, few, many) or the class of an expanded clone, and some rows leave it out.

cdr3_aa: CASSFWTAFVNTEAFF
cdr3_nt: TGTGCCAGCAGCTTTTGGACAGCTTTCGTGAACACTGAAGCTTTCTTT
d_call: NA
j_call: TRBJ1-1
v_call: TRBV13
clone_size: once

cdr3_aa: CASTNRRGMGYTF
cdr3_nt: TGTGCCAGCACCAACCGGCGGGGGATGGGCTACACCTTC
d_call: NA
j_call: TRBJ1-2
v_call: TRBV12-3/TRBV12-4
clone_size: NA

cdr3_aa: CASIDTGRYEQYF
cdr3_nt: TGTGCCAGCATCGATACAGGGCGTTACGAGCAGTACTTC
d_call: NA
j_call: TRBJ2-7
v_call: TRBV28
clone_size: once

cdr3_aa: CASRQQGGGYTF
cdr3_nt: TGTGCCAGCAGACAGCAGGGAGGGGGCTACACCTTC
d_call: NA
j_call: TRBJ1-2
v_call: TRBV12-3/TRBV12-4
clone_size: NA

cdr3_aa: CASSLSASPFEQYF
cdr3_nt: TGTGCCAGCAGTTTATCGGCCTCACCTTTCGAGCAGTACTTC
d_call: NA
j_call: TRBJ2-7
v_call: TRBV27
clone_size: NA

cdr3_aa: CASSERRGPTDTQYF
cdr3_nt: TGTGCCAGCAGTGAACGCAGGGGGCCGACAGATACGCAGTATTTT
d_call: TRBD1
j_call: TRBJ2-3
v_call: TRBV2
clone_size: once

cdr3_aa: CASSVGRNTGELFF
cdr3_nt: TGTGCCAGCAGCGTAGGGAGGAACACCGGGGAGCTGTTTTTT
d_call: NA
j_call: TRBJ2-2
v_call: TRBV2
clone_size: once

cdr3_aa: CASSLGLGETQYF
cdr3_nt: TGTGCCAGCTCCCTCGGGTTGGGCGAGACCCAGTACTTC
d_call: NA
j_call: TRBJ2-5
v_call: TRBV19
clone_size: NA

cdr3_aa: CAWRPQGAVGYEQYF
cdr3_nt: TGTGCCTGGAGGCCCCAGGGGGCCGTCGGCTACGAGCAGTACTTC
d_call: TRBD1
j_call: TRBJ2-7
v_call: TRBV30
clone_size: NA

cdr3_aa: CATSDLDTGGPGELFF
cdr3_nt: TGTGCCACCAGTGATTTGGACACCGGGGGTCCCGGGGAGCTGTTTTTT
d_call: NA
j_call: TRBJ2-2
v_call: TRBV24-1
clone_size: NA

cdr3_aa: CASSLQVPGELFF
cdr3_nt: TGCGCCAGCAGCTTACAGGTCCCCGGGGAGCTGTTTTTT
d_call: NA
j_call: TRBJ2-2
v_call: TRBV5-1
clone_size: NA

cdr3_aa: CASSQGSSWQETQYF
cdr3_nt: TGTGCCAGCAGCCAAGGTTCGTCATGGCAAGAGACCCAGTACTTC
d_call: NA
j_call: TRBJ2-5
v_call: TRBV3-1/TRBV3-2
clone_size: NA

cdr3_aa: CATSDPLAISYNEQFF
cdr3_nt: TGTGCCACCAGTGATCCACTAGCGATTTCCTACAATGAGCAGTTCTTC
d_call: TRBD2
j_call: TRBJ2-1
v_call: TRBV24-1
clone_size: NA

cdr3_aa: CAISGQLFQETQYF
cdr3_nt: TGTGCCATCAGTGGCCAGCTCTTCCAAGAGACCCAGTACTTC
d_call: NA
j_call: TRBJ2-5
v_call: TRBV10-3
clone_size: NA

cdr3_aa: CASSSRPGQLNTEAFF
cdr3_nt: TGTGCCAGCAGCTCCCGACCGGGACAACTAAACACTGAAGCTTTCTTT
d_call: NA
j_call: TRBJ1-1
v_call: TRBV7-9
clone_size: NA

cdr3_aa: CASSVDRTYEQYF
cdr3_nt: TGTGCCAGCTCAGTCGACAGGACCTACGAGCAGTACTTC
d_call: NA
j_call: TRBJ2-7
v_call: TRBV18
clone_size: NA

cdr3_aa: CASSLALQGPDTQYF
cdr3_nt: TGTGCCAGCAGCTTAGCGCTTCAGGGCCCAGATACGCAGTATTTT
d_call: NA
j_call: TRBJ2-3
v_call: TRBV7-9
clone_size: NA

cdr3_aa: CATSAQAGLDTQYF
cdr3_nt: TGTGCCACCAGTGCCCAAGCGGGGTTAGATACGCAGTATTTT
d_call: TRBD2
j_call: TRBJ2-3
v_call: TRBV24-1
clone_size: NA

cdr3_aa: CASSQEGAWGYGYTF
cdr3_nt: TGCGCCAGCAGCCAAGAGGGGGCGTGGGGCTATGGCTACACCTTC
d_call: NA
j_call: TRBJ1-2
v_call: TRBV4-1
clone_size: few

cdr3_aa: CASSQGTVGLYPGNTIYF
cdr3_nt: TGCGCCAGCAGCCAAGGGACAGTTGGTTTATATCCTGGAAACACCATATATTTT
d_call: NA
j_call: TRBJ1-3
v_call: TRBV4-1
clone_size: NA

cdr3_aa: CASSPPDPGRETQYF
cdr3_nt: TGTGCCAGCTCACCCCCCGACCCTGGAAGGGAGACCCAGTACTTC
d_call: NA
j_call: TRBJ2-5
v_call: TRBV18
clone_size: NA

cdr3_aa: CASSSGTGTYEQFF
cdr3_nt: TGTGCCAGCAGTTCCGGGACAGGGACCTATGAGCAGTTCTTC
d_call: TRBD1
j_call: TRBJ2-1
v_call: TRBV2
clone_size: NA

cdr3_aa: CASSRKDSQYF
cdr3_nt: TGTGCCAGCAGTCGTAAGGACTCGCAGTATTTT
d_call: NA
j_call: TRBJ2-3
v_call: TRBV12-3/TRBV12-4
clone_size: NA

cdr3_aa: CASSPPLGGGFTYEQYF
cdr3_nt: TGTGCCAGCAGTCCCCCGCTCGGGGGGGGATTCACCTACGAGCAGTACTTC
d_call: TRBD2
j_call: TRBJ2-7
v_call: TRBV28
clone_size: NA

cdr3_aa: CASSIGGGWWNQPQHF
cdr3_nt: TGTGCCAGTAGTATCGGAGGCGGTTGGTGGAATCAGCCCCAGCATTTT
d_call: NA
j_call: TRBJ1-5
v_call: TRBV19
clone_size: NA

cdr3_aa: CASSLGHEQFF
cdr3_nt: TGTGCCAGCAGCTTAGGCCATGAGCAGTTCTTC
d_call: NA
j_call: TRBJ2-1
v_call: TRBV7-3
clone_size: NA

cdr3_aa: CASSYGWGLNSPLHF
cdr3_nt: TGTGCCAGCAGTTATGGTTGGGGTCTAAATTCACCCCTCCACTTT
d_call: NA
j_call: TRBJ1-6
v_call: TRBV6-5
clone_size: NA

cdr3_aa: CASSFGLPFGTDTQYF
cdr3_nt: TGTGCCAGCAGCTTTGGACTTCCATTCGGCACAGATACGCAGTATTTT
d_call: NA
j_call: TRBJ2-3
v_call: TRBV11-3
clone_size: NA

cdr3_aa: CASSRGTTDTQYF
cdr3_nt: TGCGCCAGCAGCCGGGGGACCACAGATACGCAGTATTTT
d_call: NA
j_call: TRBJ2-3
v_call: TRBV5-1
clone_size: NA

cdr3_aa: CASSGNKKAFF
cdr3_nt: TGTGCCAGCAGCGGAAACAAAAAAGCTTTCTTT
d_call: NA
j_call: TRBJ1-1
v_call: TRBV11-2
clone_size: NA

cdr3_aa: CASSLEPYGVQETQYF
cdr3_nt: TGTGCCAGCAGCTTGGAGCCTTACGGGGTCCAAGAGACCCAGTACTTC
d_call: NA
j_call: TRBJ2-5
v_call: TRBV5-6
clone_size: many

cdr3_aa: CASSEGQGNEQFF
cdr3_nt: TGTGCCAGCAGTGAAGGCCAGGGCAATGAGCAGTTCTTC
d_call: NA
j_call: TRBJ2-1
v_call: TRBV6-1
clone_size: NA

cdr3_aa: CASSYVGQKTEAFF
cdr3_nt: TGTGCCAGCAGTTACGTGGGGCAGAAGACTGAAGCTTTCTTT
d_call: NA
j_call: TRBJ1-1
v_call: TRBV6-5
clone_size: NA

cdr3_aa: CASLLTTGSSYEQYF
cdr3_nt: TGTGCCAGCCTACTGACTACAGGGAGCTCCTACGAGCAGTACTTC
d_call: NA
j_call: TRBJ2-7
v_call: TRBV2
clone_size: NA

cdr3_aa: CASSPARGYQPQHF
cdr3_nt: TGTGCCAGCAGTCCCGCCAGGGGATATCAGCCCCAGCATTTT
d_call: NA
j_call: TRBJ1-5
v_call: TRBV28
clone_size: NA

cdr3_aa: CASSPNNGRNTGELFF
cdr3_nt: TGTGCCAGCTCACCCAATAACGGGCGCAACACCGGGGAGCTGTTTTTT
d_call: NA
j_call: TRBJ2-2
v_call: TRBV18
clone_size: NA

cdr3_aa: CASSFLAGGPGEQFF
cdr3_nt: TGCGCCAGCAGCTTCCTAGCGGGGGGGCCAGGGGAGCAGTTCTTC
d_call: TRBD2
j_call: TRBJ2-1
v_call: TRBV5-1
clone_size: once

cdr3_aa: CASSLGHHPLPYGYTF
cdr3_nt: TGCGCCAGCAGCTTGGGACACCATCCACTTCCCTATGGCTACACCTTC
d_call: NA
j_call: TRBJ1-2
v_call: TRBV5-1
clone_size: NA

cdr3_aa: CASSLTDHYGYTF
cdr3_nt: TGTGCCAGCAGCTTAACAGACCACTATGGCTACACCTTC
d_call: NA
j_call: TRBJ1-2
v_call: TRBV7-8
clone_size: NA

cdr3_aa: CASSPTRTGFYPYGYTF
cdr3_nt: TGTGCCAGCAGCCCTACTCGTACAGGGTTTTATCCCTATGGCTACACCTTC
d_call: NA
j_call: TRBJ1-2
v_call: TRBV11-3
clone_size: NA

cdr3_aa: CASSLDPGLAGVQDTQYF
cdr3_nt: TGTGCCAGCAGCTTAGACCCCGGACTAGCGGGGGTTCAGGATACGCAGTATTTT
d_call: TRBD2
j_call: TRBJ2-3
v_call: TRBV11-2
clone_size: NA

cdr3_aa: CASSSISLAGQETQYF
cdr3_nt: TGTGCCAGCAGCTCGATAAGCCTAGCGGGGCAAGAGACCCAGTACTTC
d_call: TRBD2
j_call: TRBJ2-5
v_call: TRBV7-8
clone_size: NA

cdr3_aa: CACNKLSRTSSYNEQFF
cdr3_nt: TGTGCCTGTAACAAACTCTCACGGACCAGCTCCTACAATGAGCAGTTCTTC
d_call: NA
j_call: TRBJ2-1
v_call: TRBV30
clone_size: NA

cdr3_aa: CASNPGYGTDTQYF
cdr3_nt: TGTGCCAGCAACCCGGGCTACGGGACAGATACGCAGTATTTT
d_call: NA
j_call: TRBJ2-3
v_call: TRBV6-5
clone_size: NA

cdr3_aa: CASSLPRISYEQYF
cdr3_nt: TGCGCCAGCAGCTTGCCCCGTATATCCTACGAGCAGTACTTC
d_call: NA
j_call: TRBJ2-7
v_call: TRBV5-1
clone_size: once

cdr3_aa: CATIQGNIYNSPLHF
cdr3_nt: TGTGCCACCATACAGGGCAACATCTATAATTCACCCCTCCACTTT
d_call: NA
j_call: TRBJ1-6
v_call: TRBV6-5
clone_size: NA

cdr3_aa: CAWSADRGSETQYF
cdr3_nt: TGTGCCTGGAGTGCTGACAGGGGATCAGAGACCCAGTACTTC
d_call: TRBD1
j_call: TRBJ2-5
v_call: TRBV30
clone_size: NA

cdr3_aa: CASSQGGLQNTEAFF
cdr3_nt: TGTGCCAGCAGCCAAGGGGGACTGCAGAACACTGAAGCTTTCTTT
d_call: NA
j_call: TRBJ1-1
v_call: TRBV14
clone_size: NA

cdr3_aa: CAISTGEVYTF
cdr3_nt: TGTGCCATCAGCACGGGTGAAGTCTACACCTTC
d_call: NA
j_call: TRBJ1-2
v_call: TRBV10-3
clone_size: NA

cdr3_aa: CAISESPDDMSYEQYF
cdr3_nt: TGTGCCATCAGTGAGTCGCCGGACGATATGTCCTACGAGCAGTACTTC
d_call: NA
j_call: TRBJ2-7
v_call: TRBV10-3
clone_size: NA

cdr3_aa: CASSQDQNKAYYGYTF
cdr3_nt: TGCGCCAGCAGCCAAGATCAAAATAAGGCCTACTATGGCTACACCTTC
d_call: NA
j_call: TRBJ1-2
v_call: TRBV4-1
clone_size: NA

cdr3_aa: CASSLRAGEETQYF
cdr3_nt: TGTGCCAGCAGCTTAAGGGCGGGGGAAGAGACCCAGTACTTC
d_call: TRBD2
j_call: TRBJ2-5
v_call: TRBV7-3
clone_size: NA

cdr3_aa: CASSLLIDRQYNSPLHF
cdr3_nt: TGTGCCAGCAGTTTATTAATAGACAGACAGTATAATTCACCCCTCCACTTT
d_call: NA
j_call: TRBJ1-6
v_call: TRBV28
clone_size: NA

cdr3_aa: CASSEVEGLSAFF
cdr3_nt: TGTGCCAGCAGTGAAGTAGAAGGGCTTAGCGCTTTCTTT
d_call: NA
j_call: TRBJ1-1
v_call: TRBV2
clone_size: NA

cdr3_aa: CASSPADYDRSPLHF
cdr3_nt: TGTGCCAGCTCACCAGCGGACTATGATCGCTCACCCCTCCACTTT
d_call: NA
j_call: TRBJ1-6
v_call: TRBV18
clone_size: NA

cdr3_aa: CASSLGGRNTEAFF
cdr3_nt: TGCGCCAGCAGCTTGGGGGGGAGGAACACTGAAGCTTTCTTT
d_call: NA
j_call: TRBJ1-1
v_call: TRBV5-1
clone_size: NA